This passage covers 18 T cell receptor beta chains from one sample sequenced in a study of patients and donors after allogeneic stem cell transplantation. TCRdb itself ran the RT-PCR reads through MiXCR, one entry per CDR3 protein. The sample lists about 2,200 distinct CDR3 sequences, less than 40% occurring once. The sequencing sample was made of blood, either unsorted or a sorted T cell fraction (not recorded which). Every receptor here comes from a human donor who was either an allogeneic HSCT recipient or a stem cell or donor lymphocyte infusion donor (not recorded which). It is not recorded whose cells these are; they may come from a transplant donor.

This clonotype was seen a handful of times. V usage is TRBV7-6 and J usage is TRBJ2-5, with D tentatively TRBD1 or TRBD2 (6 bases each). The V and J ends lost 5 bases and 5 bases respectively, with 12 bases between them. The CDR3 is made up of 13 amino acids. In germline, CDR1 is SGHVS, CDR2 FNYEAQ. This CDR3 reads CASSQGGSETQYF. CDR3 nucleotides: TGTGCCAGCAGCCAAGGGGGGTCGGAGACCCAGTACTTC.

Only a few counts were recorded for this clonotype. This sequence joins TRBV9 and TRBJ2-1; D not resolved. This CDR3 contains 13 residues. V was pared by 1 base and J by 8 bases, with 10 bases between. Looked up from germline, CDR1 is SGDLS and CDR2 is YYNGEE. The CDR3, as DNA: TGTGCCAGCAGCGTATTCCTGAGAGATGAGCAGTTCTTC. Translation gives CASSVFLRDEQFF.

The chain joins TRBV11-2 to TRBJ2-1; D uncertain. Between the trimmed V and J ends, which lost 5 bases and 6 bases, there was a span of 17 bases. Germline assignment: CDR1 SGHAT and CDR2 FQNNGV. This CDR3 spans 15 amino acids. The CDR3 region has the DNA TGTGCCAGCAGCCCCCAATCCCTCGCCGGCAATGAGCAGTTCTTC. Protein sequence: CASSPQSLAGNEQFF.

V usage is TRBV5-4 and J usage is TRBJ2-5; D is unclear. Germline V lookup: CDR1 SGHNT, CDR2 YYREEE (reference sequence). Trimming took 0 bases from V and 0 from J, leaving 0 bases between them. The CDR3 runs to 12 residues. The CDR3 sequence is CASSLDQETQYF. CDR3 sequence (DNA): TGTGCCAGCAGCTTGGACCAAGAGACCCAGTACTTC.

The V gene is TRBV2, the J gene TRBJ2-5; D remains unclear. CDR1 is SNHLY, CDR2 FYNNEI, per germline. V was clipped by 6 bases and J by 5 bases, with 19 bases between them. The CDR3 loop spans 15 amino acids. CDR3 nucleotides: TGTGCCAGCAGGACGACCGCCAGGCCCGAGGAGACCCAGTACTTC. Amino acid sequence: CASRTTARPEETQYF.

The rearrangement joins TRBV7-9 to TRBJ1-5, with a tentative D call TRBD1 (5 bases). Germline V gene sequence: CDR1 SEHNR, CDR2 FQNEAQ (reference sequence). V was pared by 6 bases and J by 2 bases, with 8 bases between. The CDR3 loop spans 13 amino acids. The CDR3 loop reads CASRGRGNQPQHF. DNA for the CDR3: TGTGCCAGCAGAGGCAGGGGCAATCAGCCCCAGCATTTT.

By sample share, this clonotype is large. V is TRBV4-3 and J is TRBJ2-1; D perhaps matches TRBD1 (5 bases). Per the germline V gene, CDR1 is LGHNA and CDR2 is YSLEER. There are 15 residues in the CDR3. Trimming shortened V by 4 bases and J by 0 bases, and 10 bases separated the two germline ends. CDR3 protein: CASSPTVSSYNEQFF. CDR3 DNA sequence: TGCGCCAGCAGCCCGACAGTTAGCTCCTACAATGAGCAGTTCTTC.

CDR3 sequence (DNA): TGTGCCATCAGTGAGCCGGCCAGGGGCTACGAGCAGTACGTC. The encoded protein is CAISEPARGYEQYV. The rearrangement uses TRBV10-3 and TRBJ2-7; maybe TRBD1 (6 bases). The CDR3 totals 14 residues. In germline, CDR1 is ENHRY, CDR2 SYGVKD. V shed 2 bases and J shed 3 bases, with 11 bases lying between them.

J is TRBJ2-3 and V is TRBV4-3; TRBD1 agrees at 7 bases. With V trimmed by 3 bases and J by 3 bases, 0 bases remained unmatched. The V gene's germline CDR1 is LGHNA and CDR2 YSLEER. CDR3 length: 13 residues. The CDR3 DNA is TGCGCCAGCAGCCACAGGGGGACAGATACGCAGTATTTT. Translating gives CASSHRGTDTQYF.

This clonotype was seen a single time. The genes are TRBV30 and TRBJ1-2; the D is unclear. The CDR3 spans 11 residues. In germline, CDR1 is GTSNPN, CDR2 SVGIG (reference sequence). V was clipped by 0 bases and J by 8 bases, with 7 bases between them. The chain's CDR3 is CAWSVFGGYTF. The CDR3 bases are TGTGCCTGGAGTGTATTTGGAGGCTACACCTTC.

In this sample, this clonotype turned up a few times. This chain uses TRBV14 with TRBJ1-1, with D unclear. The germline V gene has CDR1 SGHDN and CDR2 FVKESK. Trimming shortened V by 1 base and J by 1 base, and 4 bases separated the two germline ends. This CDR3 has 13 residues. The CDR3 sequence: CASSQGPNTEAFF. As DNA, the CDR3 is TGTGCCAGCAGCCAAGGCCCGAACACTGAAGCTTTCTTT.

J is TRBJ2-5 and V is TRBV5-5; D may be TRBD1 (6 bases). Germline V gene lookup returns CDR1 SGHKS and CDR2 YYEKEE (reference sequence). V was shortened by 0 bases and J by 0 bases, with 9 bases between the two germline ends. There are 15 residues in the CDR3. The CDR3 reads CASSLGTGYQETQYF. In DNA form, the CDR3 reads TGTGCCAGCAGCTTGGGAACAGGGTACCAAGAGACCCAGTACTTC.

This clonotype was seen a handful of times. The CDR3 protein is CASSRIGGTEAFF. The CDR3 nucleotides read TGTGCCAGCAGCCGCATCGGGGGCACTGAAGCTTTCTTT. The rearrangement uses TRBV3-1 and TRBJ1-1; the D gene is possibly TRBD1 (5 bases). The CDR3 is 13 amino acids. Trimming left V 4 bases short and J 4 bases short, with 10 bases between. Germline V gene lookup returns CDR1 LGHDT and CDR2 YNNKEL (reference sequence).

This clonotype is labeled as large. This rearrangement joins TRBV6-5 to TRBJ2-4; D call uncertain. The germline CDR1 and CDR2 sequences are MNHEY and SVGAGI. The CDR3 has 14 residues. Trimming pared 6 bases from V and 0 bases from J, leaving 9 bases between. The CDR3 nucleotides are TGTGCCAGCAGCCACGGAGTAGCCAAAAACATTCAGTACTTC. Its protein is CASSHGVAKNIQYF.

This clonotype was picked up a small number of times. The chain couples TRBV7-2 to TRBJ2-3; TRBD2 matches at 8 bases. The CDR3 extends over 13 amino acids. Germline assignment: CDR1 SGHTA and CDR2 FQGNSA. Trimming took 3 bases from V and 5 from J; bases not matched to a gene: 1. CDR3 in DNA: TGTGCCAGCAGCTTGGCGGGGGGAGATACGCAGTATTTT. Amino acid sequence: CASSLAGGDTQYF. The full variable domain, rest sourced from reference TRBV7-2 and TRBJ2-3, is GAGVSQSPSNKVTEKGKDVELRCDPISGHTALYWYRQSLGQGLEFLIYFQGNSAPDKSGLPSDRFSAERTGGSVSTLTIQRTQQEDSAVYLCASSLAGGDTQYFGPGTRLTVL.

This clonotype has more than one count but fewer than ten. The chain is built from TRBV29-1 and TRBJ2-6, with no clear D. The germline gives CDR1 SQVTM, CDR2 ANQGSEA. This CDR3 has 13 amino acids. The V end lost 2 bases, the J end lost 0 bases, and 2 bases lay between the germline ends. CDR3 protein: CSVELSGANVLTF. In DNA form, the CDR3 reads TGCAGCGTTGAACTCTCTGGGGCCAACGTCCTGACTTTC.

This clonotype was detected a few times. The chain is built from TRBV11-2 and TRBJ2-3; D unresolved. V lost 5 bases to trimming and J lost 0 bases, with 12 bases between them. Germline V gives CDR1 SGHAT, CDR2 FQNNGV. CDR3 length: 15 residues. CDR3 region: CASSQTTTSTDTQYF. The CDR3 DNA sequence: TGTGCCAGCAGCCAGACGACAACTAGCACAGATACGCAGTATTTT.

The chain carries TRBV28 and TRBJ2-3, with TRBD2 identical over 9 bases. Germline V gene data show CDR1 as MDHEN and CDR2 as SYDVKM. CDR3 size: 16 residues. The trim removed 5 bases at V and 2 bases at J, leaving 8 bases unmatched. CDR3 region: CASSPIAGALTDTQYF. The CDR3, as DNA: TGTGCCAGCAGTCCCATAGCGGGGGCGCTCACAGATACGCAGTATTTT. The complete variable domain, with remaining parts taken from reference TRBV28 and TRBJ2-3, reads DVKVTQSSRYLVKRTGEKVFLECVQDMDHENMFWYRQDPGLGLRLIYFSYDVKMKEKGDIPEGYSVSREKKERFSLILESASTNQTSMYLCASSPIAGALTDTQYFGPGTRLTVL.